This passage covers 21 T cell receptor beta chains from one sample sequenced in a study of blood T cell repertoires in COVID-19. The method was immunoSEQ multiplex PCR; TCRdb's version includes in-frame clones alone and lacks a portion of them. Of around 170,000 clones in the sample, around 74% were seen once. Material: peripheral blood. These receptors all come from a woman aged 80 or over with acute or convalescent COVID-19.

The chain employs TRBV30 and TRBJ1-1, with D unresolved. This CDR3 spans 13 amino acids. Germline CDR1 is GTSNPN and CDR2 is SVGIG (reference sequence). V was pared by 5 bases and J by 3 bases, with 13 bases between. The CDR3 reads CAWGSWSDTEAFF. As DNA, the CDR3 is TGTGCCTGGGGTTCTTGGTCGGACACTGAAGCTTTCTTT.

This sequence joins TRBV7-2 and TRBJ1-1; 7 bases fit TRBD1. The CDR3 has 13 residues. CDR1 is SGHTA, CDR2 FQGNSA, per germline. J was trimmed by 3 bases and V by 10 bases; bases with no gene match: 8. The CDR3 nucleotides read TGTGCCACTACACGGGACAGCTACACTGAAGCTTTCTTT. Amino acid sequence: CATTRDSYTEAFF. Together with reference TRBV7-2 and TRBJ1-1, the CDR3 gives the full variable domain: GAGVSQSPSNKVTEKGKDVELRCDPISGHTALYWYRQSLGQGLEFLIYFQGNSAPDKSGLPSDRFSAERTGGSVSTLTIQRTQQEDSAVYLCATTRDSYTEAFFGQGTRLTVV.

V usage is TRBV28 and J usage is TRBJ1-3, with 7 bases that match TRBD1. The germline CDR1 and CDR2 sequences are MDHEN and SYDVKM. Trimming at V came to 5 bases and at J to 2 bases, leaving 6 bases not matched to a gene. CDR3 length equals 15 residues. This CDR3 is CASSPPGTAGNTIYF. The CDR3 DNA is TGTGCCAGCAGTCCACCTGGGACAGCTGGAAACACCATATATTTT. The full variable domain, rest sourced from reference TRBV28 and TRBJ1-3, is DVKVTQSSRYLVKRTGEKVFLECVQDMDHENMFWYRQDPGLGLRLIYFSYDVKMKEKGDIPEGYSVSREKKERFSLILESASTNQTSMYLCASSPPGTAGNTIYFGEGSWLTVV.

The V and J genes are TRBV30 and TRBJ2-5, with 8 positions matching TRBD1. Germline assignment: CDR1 GTSNPN and CDR2 SVGIG (reference sequence). J was trimmed by 5 bases and V by 5 bases; bases with no gene match: 7. The CDR3 sequence is 13 residues long. CDR3 sequence reads: CAWARTGRETQYF. Here the CDR3 DNA reads TGTGCCTGGGCCCGGACAGGGAGGGAGACCCAGTACTTC.

The rearrangement links TRBV6-5 to TRBJ1-1; TRBD1 might be the D (6 bases). The CDR3 spans 13 residues. Germline CDR1 and CDR2: MNHEY and SVGAGI. V was trimmed by 7 bases and J by 1 base, leaving 10 bases between them. The DNA for the CDR3 is TGTGCCAGCACCTCAGGGGCGAACACTGAAGCTTTCTTT. Translated, it gives CASTSGANTEAFF.

This clone was counted once. This chain joins TRBV29-1 and TRBJ1-3, with 7 positions matching TRBD1. The V gene end was trimmed by 1 base and the J gene end by 3 bases; junction bases not matched to a gene: 6. Germline V gives CDR1 SQVTM, CDR2 ANQGSEA. This CDR3 region has 15 residues. This CDR3 reads CSVEGTGGLGNTIYF. CDR3 in DNA: TGCAGCGTTGAAGGGACAGGTGGTCTTGGAAACACCATATATTTT.

A word on this clone: An end of the junction differs from the germline gene, which may be a read error. The chain carries TRBV10-1 and TRBJ2-1; 12 bases fit TRBD2. This CDR3 comprises 16 residues. Germline CDR1 is WNHNN and CDR2 is SYGVQD (reference sequence). In DNA, the CDR3 is TGCGCCAGCAGTGAGTCCCTAGCGGGAGGGCGTAATGTGCAGTTCTTC. The encoded protein is CASSESLAGGRNVQFF.

The chain joins TRBV19 to TRBJ1-3, with 7 bases fitting TRBD1. J was trimmed by 11 bases and V by 4 bases; bases with no gene match: 11. The CDR3 has 14 amino acids. Germline loops: CDR1 LNHDA, CDR2 SQIVND (reference sequence). CDR3 DNA: TGTGCCAGTAGTACCCGGGACAGTAGTGTCGCCATATATTTT. Translated, it gives CASSTRDSSVAIYF.

The chain carries TRBV18 and TRBJ2-3; 10 bases map to TRBD2. The CDR3 has 17 residues. V shed 1 base and J 2 bases; nucleotides not matched to a gene: 6. Germline loops: CDR1 KGHSH, CDR2 LQKENI. The CDR3 nucleotides read TGTGCCAGCTCACCACGTGGGCTAGCGGGAGTCACAGATACGCAGTATTTT. Translating it yields CASSPRGLAGVTDTQYF.

V and J are TRBV3-1 (or the pseudogene TRBV3-2) and TRBJ2-5, with D perhaps matching TRBD2 (5 bases). The germline CDR1 and CDR2 sequences are LGHDT and YNNKEL (reference sequence). The CDR3 spans 14 residues. V was shortened by 1 base and J by 3 bases, with 9 bases between the two germline ends. The CDR3 loop is CASSQAGLKETQYF. CDR3 bases: TGTGCCAGCAGCCAAGCCGGACTCAAAGAGACCCAGTACTTC.

V and J are TRBV9 and TRBJ1-4; 8 nucleotides match TRBD1. The germline V gene has CDR1 SGDLS and CDR2 YYNGEE. The V segment lost 0 bases and the J segment 7 bases; nucleotides outside the gene matches: 5. This CDR3 has 15 amino acids. The CDR3 region is CASSVDQGAVEKLFF. CDR3 in DNA: TGTGCCAGCAGCGTAGACCAGGGGGCGGTTGAAAAACTGTTTTTT.

The chain combines TRBV28 with TRBJ2-1; TRBD2 aligns across 7 bases. J lost 4 bases, V lost 7 bases, and 7 bases had no gene match. This CDR3 has 14 amino acids. CDR1 is MDHEN, CDR2 SYDVKM, per germline. For the CDR3, the DNA is TGTGCCAGCATTGTCGGGAGGTCATACAATGAGCAGTTCTTC. It is translated as CASIVGRSYNEQFF.

The chain carries TRBV28 and TRBJ1-2; D gene unclear. This CDR3 region has 12 residues. Trimming stripped 1 base from V and 7 bases from J, with 7 bases between. CDR1 is MDHEN, CDR2 SYDVKM, per germline. The CDR3 loop reads CASSLLEGGYTF. The CDR3, as DNA: TGTGCCAGCAGTTTATTGGAGGGTGGCTACACCTTC.

This clone was counted only a few times. As DNA, the CDR3 is TGTGCCACCAGTGATGCTGGACAGGGTGGAGCAGAGCAGTTCTTC. Protein product: CATSDAGQGGAEQFF. The gene calls are TRBV24-1 and TRBJ2-1; 8 nucleotides line up with TRBD1. J was trimmed by 10 bases and V by 3 bases; bases with no gene match: 10. Per germline, CDR1 KGHDR and CDR2 SFDVKD. This CDR3 contains 15 residues.

The table lists this clone with a count of one. The CDR3 DNA sequence: TGCAGTGCTAGTCTGCGAACCGCCCATGAGCAGTTCTTC. Residues: CSASLRTAHEQFF. The chain combines TRBV20-1 with TRBJ2-1; D remains unclear. Trimming pared 3 bases from V and 8 bases from J, leaving 14 bases between. CDR3 size: 13 residues. CDR1 and CDR2 from the germline V gene are DFQATT and SNEGSKA (reference sequence).

With regard to this clone: Other DNA sequences from this sample encode an identical CDR3 as well. The chain is built from TRBV9 and TRBJ2-7; a possible D gene is TRBD2 (8 bases). Germline assignment: CDR1 SGDLS and CDR2 YYNGEE. V was clipped by 5 bases and J by 2 bases, with 17 bases between them. The CDR3 extends over 15 amino acids. The CDR3 DNA follows: TGTGCCAGCAGTCCTAGGGGGCGGGAGGCCTACGAGCAGTACTTC. This codes for CASSPRGREAYEQYF.

This chain links TRBV28 with TRBJ2-1, with D possibly being TRBD1 (6 bases). The CDR3 contains 15 residues. In germline, CDR1 is MDHEN, CDR2 SYDVKM. The germline V and J ends were trimmed by 6 bases and 0 bases, with 12 bases remaining between them. Here the CDR3 reads CASRGARSSYNEQFF. The DNA for the CDR3 is TGTGCCAGCAGGGGGGCAAGGAGCTCCTACAATGAGCAGTTCTTC.

The rearrangement joins TRBV5-1 to TRBJ1-1, with 10 positions matching TRBD1. This CDR3 has 15 residues. CDR1 is SGHRS and CDR2 is YFSETQ in the germline V gene. With V trimmed by 4 bases and J by 3 bases, 6 bases remained unmatched. The CDR3 sequence is CASSGIGTGDTEAFF. CDR3 DNA: TGCGCCAGCAGCGGTATCGGGACAGGGGACACTGAAGCTTTCTTT.

V is TRBV28 and J is TRBJ1-1, with D unclear. V dropped 6 bases and J dropped 11 bases, with 16 bases sitting between them. The CDR3 extends over 12 amino acids. Germline lookup yields CDR1 MDHEN and CDR2 SYDVKM. In nucleotides, the CDR3 is TGTGCCAGCAGCGCCCCGGCGGGTGACGCTTTCTTT. Its translation: CASSAPAGDAFF.

This clone was seen a few times. The V gene is TRBV4-1, the J gene TRBJ1-2, with 7 bases aligning to TRBD1. The V gene's germline CDR1 is MGHRA and CDR2 YSYEKL. V dropped 1 base and J dropped 5; count of bases not matched to a gene: 19. The CDR3 covers 19 residues. CDR3 residues: CASSQVVFRPQGVIYGYTF. CDR3 bases: TGCGCCAGCAGCCAAGTGGTCTTTCGTCCTCAGGGGGTAATATATGGCTACACCTTC.

The chain recombines TRBV28 with TRBJ2-1, with 8 bases fitting TRBD2. Germline CDR1 MDHEN, CDR2 SYDVKM. The CDR3 sequence is 16 residues long. J lost 7 bases, V lost 7 bases, and 15 bases had no gene match. CDR3 bases: TGTGCCAGCACCGCCGCCCTGGCGGGAGGTTGGAATGAGCAGTTCTTC. Its translation: CASTAALAGGWNEQFF.